These 17 T cell receptor beta chains were all obtained from the same sample, sequenced in a study of blood T cell repertoires in COVID-19. Measured with immunoSEQ multiplex PCR; TCRdb has only the in-frame clones, and not every one. The data contain 150,000 to 160,000 clones, 80% of them singletons. Sequencing input: peripheral blood. The receptors come from a man aged 55 to 70 with acute or convalescent COVID-19.

This chain links TRBV28 with TRBJ1-5; D uncertain. V dropped 1 base and J dropped 7 bases, with 5 bases sitting between them. The CDR3 spans 12 residues. The V gene's germline CDR1 is MDHEN and CDR2 SYDVKM. This CDR3 reads CASSLLLQPQHF. In DNA, the CDR3 is TGTGCCAGCAGTTTATTATTGCAGCCCCAGCATTTT.

The chain has TRBV6-1 and TRBJ2-7, with TRBD1 matching 7 bases. Germline V gene sequence: CDR1 MNHNS, CDR2 SASEGT. This CDR3 is 16 amino acids long. Trimming at V came to 2 bases and at J to 4 bases, leaving 11 bases not matched to a gene. The CDR3 DNA is TGTGCCAGCAGTGAAATCCAGACGACAGGGCCTTACGAGCAGTACTTC. This sequence encodes CASSEIQTTGPYEQYF.

This clone was seen more than once but under ten times. The chain joins TRBV5-4 to TRBJ2-7; 11 bases are shared with TRBD1. This CDR3 has 15 amino acids. Germline V gene sequence: CDR1 SGHNT, CDR2 YYREEE (reference sequence). V gave up 3 bases and J gave up 2 bases; unmatched junction bases: 4. The CDR3 coding sequence is TGTGCCAGCAGCTCACCGGGACAGGGGGCCTACGAGCAGTACTTC. Translation gives CASSSPGQGAYEQYF.

The rearrangement joins TRBV28 to TRBJ2-6; D is possibly TRBD1 (5 bases). Germline V gene lookup returns CDR1 MDHEN and CDR2 SYDVKM. Trimming left V 1 base short and J 5 bases short, with 6 bases between. The CDR3 sequence is 14 residues long. In nucleotides, the CDR3 is TGTGCCAGCAGTTTATCAGGGAGGGCCAACGTCCTGACTTTC. Translating gives CASSLSGRANVLTF. The variable domain in full, completed from reference TRBV28 and TRBJ2-6, reads DVKVTQSSRYLVKRTGEKVFLECVQDMDHENMFWYRQDPGLGLRLIYFSYDVKMKEKGDIPEGYSVSREKKERFSLILESASTNQTSMYLCASSLSGRANVLTFGAGSRLTVL.

V is TRBV19 and J is TRBJ1-1, with 7 bases that match TRBD1. CDR1 and CDR2 (germline): LNHDA, SQIVND (reference sequence). The CDR3 has 14 amino acids. V dropped 3 bases and J dropped 7; count of bases not matched to a gene: 8. The DNA for the CDR3 is TGTGCCAGTAGTATCTGGAGCCAGGGGGGTGAAGCTTTCTTT. This gives the protein CASSIWSQGGEAFF.

This clone was seen only a few times. Here the CDR3 DNA reads TGCAGTGTCTACAGGGGGAATGAGCAGTTCTTC. The encoded protein is CSVYRGNEQFF. The J gene is TRBJ2-1, the V gene TRBV20-1; 8 nucleotides match TRBD1. Germline CDR1 and CDR2: DFQATT and SNEGSKA (reference sequence). There are 11 residues in the CDR3. Trimming removed 7 bases from V and 7 bases from J; junction bases left unmatched: 3.

This chain links TRBV15 with TRBJ1-5; 12 bases are a match to TRBD1. With 3 bases clipped from V and 0 bases from J, the junction kept 9 bases outside the gene matches. Germline V CDR1 and CDR2: LNHNV, YYDKDF (reference sequence). CDR3 length: 19 residues. In DNA, the CDR3 is TGTGCCACCAGCAGGCCCCGGGACAGGGGGCTAACTAGCAATCAGCCCCAGCATTTT. Its translation: CATSRPRDRGLTSNQPQHF.

The rearrangement links TRBV9 to TRBJ2-3; no reliable D call. The CDR3 spans 13 residues. Trimming took 4 bases from V and 4 from J, leaving 10 bases between them. Germline CDR1 and CDR2: SGDLS and YYNGEE. CDR3 in amino acids: CASSPSLSDTQYF. CDR3 in DNA: TGTGCCAGCAGCCCCTCTTTGTCAGATACGCAGTATTTT. The full variable domain, in which reference TRBV9 and TRBJ2-3 provide the parts outside the CDR3, is DSGVTQTPKHLITATGQRVTLRCSPRSGDLSVYWYQQSLDQGLQFLIQYYNGEERAKGNILERFSAQQFPDLHSELNLSSLELGDSALYFCASSPSLSDTQYFGPGTRLTVL.

J is TRBJ2-3 and V is TRBV2, with a tentative D call TRBD1 (6 bases). CDR3 length: 14 residues. Germline-derived CDR1 and CDR2 are SNHLY and FYNNEI. V was trimmed by 6 bases and J by 0 bases, leaving 10 bases between them. CDR3 residues: CASRLQGSTDTQYF. The CDR3 DNA reads as TGTGCCAGCAGATTACAGGGTAGCACAGATACGCAGTATTTT.

V usage is TRBV5-3 and J usage is TRBJ1-6, with TRBD1 matching 9 bases. TRBV5-3 is recorded as an ORF, its role being uncertain. V shed 3 bases, J shed 9 bases, and the junction held 10 bases outside the gene matches. CDR3 length: 16 amino acids. CDR3 sequence: CARSSPPGQGISPLHF. As DNA, the CDR3 is TGTGCCAGAAGCTCACCCCCGGGACAGGGTATTTCACCCCTCCACTTT.

The chain recombines TRBV11-1 with TRBJ1-6, with D perhaps TRBD1 (6 bases). Germline assignment: CDR1 SGHAT and CDR2 FQDESV (reference sequence). The germline V and J ends were trimmed by 1 base and 11 bases, with 15 bases remaining between them. The CDR3 has 15 residues. The chain's CDR3 is CASSLEGRGAAPLHF. CDR3 DNA sequence: TGTGCCAGCAGCTTAGAGGGCAGGGGAGCTGCACCCCTCCACTTT.

This chain connects TRBV4-1 to TRBJ2-5, with 9 positions matching TRBD2. Germline trimming cut 3 bases from V and 3 bases from J; bases unmatched to any gene: 2. Germline CDR1 and CDR2: MGHRA and YSYEKL. The CDR3 length is 14 residues. DNA for the CDR3: TGCGCCAGCAGCCATTTAGCGGGAGAAGAGACCCAGTACTTC. Protein sequence: CASSHLAGEETQYF.

V usage is TRBV27 and J usage is TRBJ2-3; the D gene is possibly TRBD2 (6 bases). The CDR3 totals 15 residues. Germline CDR1 reads MNHEY; CDR2 reads SMNVEV (reference sequence). Trimming stripped 7 bases from V and 2 bases from J, with 16 bases between. This CDR3 reads CASTTRGRFTDTQYF. The CDR3 DNA follows: TGTGCCAGCACCACGCGGGGTCGATTCACAGATACGCAGTATTTT.

V and J are TRBV6-2 or TRBV6-3 and TRBJ2-3, with D maybe TRBD2 (6 bases). The ends were cut back, 4 bases at V and 0 bases at J, with 17 bases in the middle. The CDR3 extends over 17 amino acids. The germline V gene encodes CDR1 MNHEY and CDR2 SVGEGT. In DNA form, the CDR3 reads TGTGCCAGCAGTTCCACCGGGACTGCTCTTAGCACAGATACGCAGTATTTT. Amino acid sequence: CASSSTGTALSTDTQYF.

The chain couples TRBV27 to TRBJ1-5, with 7 bases aligning to TRBD1. V lost 2 bases to trimming and J lost 4 bases; unmatched junction nucleotides: 5. The CDR3 length is 15 residues. Germline CDR1 and CDR2: MNHEY and SMNVEV (reference sequence). Here the CDR3 DNA reads TGTGCCAGCAGTTTAAACCAGGGGGTTAATCAGCCCCAGCATTTT. Translating gives CASSLNQGVNQPQHF.

The chain uses TRBV5-6 and TRBJ2-3; TRBD1 aligns across 12 bases. Losses at the gene ends were 3 bases for V and 6 bases for J; bases not matched to a gene: 5. CDR1 SGHDT and CDR2 YYEEEE come from the germline V gene. This CDR3 has 15 residues. CDR3 DNA: TGTGCCAGCAGCTCCCGGGACAGGGGGCGCGATACGCAGTATTTT. This translates into CASSSRDRGRDTQYF.

The gene calls are TRBV30 and TRBJ2-4; TRBD2 aligns across 8 bases. Germline V gives CDR1 GTSNPN, CDR2 SVGIG (reference sequence). The CDR3 consists of 15 residues. Trimming cost V 0 bases and J 2 bases; bases outside gene matches: 3. The chain's CDR3 is CAWSVSSGSKNIQYF. The CDR3 coding sequence is TGTGCCTGGAGTGTGTCTAGCGGGTCCAAAAACATTCAGTACTTC.